This TCR beta chain came from a study of cytomegalovirus exposure and HLA in healthy donors. General study results and limits: As confirmed in vitro, a few CMV-associated chains were specific for CMV antigens. The study labeled 170 or so TCR beta chains cytomegalovirus-associated.

This CDR3 has 15 residues. The J segment lost 11 bases and the V segment lost 6 bases, leaving 10 bases of the junction unmatched. From germline, CDR1 is LNHDA and CDR2 SQIVND (reference sequence). Profiled with immunoSEQ multiplex PCR; TCRdb holds only in-frame clones, not every one. Altogether 200,000 to 300,000 clones are present, more than 75% being singletons, with the ten largest covering more than 10%. A remark on this clone: What it recognizes is unknown.

Sequenced: PBMCs. This TCR derives from a man in his late teens or twenties in good health and CMV-seropositive. The chain joins TRBV19 to TRBJ2-3; 14 nucleotides match TRBD2. CDR3 nucleotides: TGTGCCAGTAGACCCTCCGGGACTAGCGGGAGCGGGCAGTATTTT. The encoded protein is CASRPSGTSGSGQYF.